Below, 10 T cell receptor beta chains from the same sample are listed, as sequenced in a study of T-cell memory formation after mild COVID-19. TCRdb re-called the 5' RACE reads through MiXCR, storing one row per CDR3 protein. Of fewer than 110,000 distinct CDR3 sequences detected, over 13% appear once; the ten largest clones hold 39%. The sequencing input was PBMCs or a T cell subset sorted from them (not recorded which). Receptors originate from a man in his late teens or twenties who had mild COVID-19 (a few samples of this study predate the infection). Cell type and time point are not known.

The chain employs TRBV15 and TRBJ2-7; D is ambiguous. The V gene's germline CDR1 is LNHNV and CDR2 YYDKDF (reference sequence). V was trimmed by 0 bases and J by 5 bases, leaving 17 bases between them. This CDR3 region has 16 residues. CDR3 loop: CATSRDRNMGYHEQYV. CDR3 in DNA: TGTGCCACCAGCAGAGATCGGAACATGGGATACCACGAGCAGTACGTC.

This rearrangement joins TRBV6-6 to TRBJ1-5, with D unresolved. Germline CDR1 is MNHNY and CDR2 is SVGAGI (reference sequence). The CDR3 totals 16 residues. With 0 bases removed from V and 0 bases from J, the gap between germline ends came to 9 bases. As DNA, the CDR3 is TGTGCCAGCAGTTACTCCATGTGGAGTAGCAATCAGCCCCAGCATTTT. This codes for CASSYSMWSSNQPQHF.

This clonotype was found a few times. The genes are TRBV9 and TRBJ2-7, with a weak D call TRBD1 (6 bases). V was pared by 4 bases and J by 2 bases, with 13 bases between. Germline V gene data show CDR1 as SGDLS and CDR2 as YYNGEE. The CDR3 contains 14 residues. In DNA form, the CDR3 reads TGTGCCAGCAGCCCTCGGGACACCCCCTACGAGCAGTACTTC. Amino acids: CASSPRDTPYEQYF.

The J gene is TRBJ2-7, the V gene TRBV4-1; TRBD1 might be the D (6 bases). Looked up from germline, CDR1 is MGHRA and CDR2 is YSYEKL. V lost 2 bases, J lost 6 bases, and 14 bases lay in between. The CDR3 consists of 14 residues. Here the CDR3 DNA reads TGCGCCAGCAGCCAAAGCAGGGGCCCTGGCGAGCAGTACTTC. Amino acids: CASSQSRGPGEQYF.

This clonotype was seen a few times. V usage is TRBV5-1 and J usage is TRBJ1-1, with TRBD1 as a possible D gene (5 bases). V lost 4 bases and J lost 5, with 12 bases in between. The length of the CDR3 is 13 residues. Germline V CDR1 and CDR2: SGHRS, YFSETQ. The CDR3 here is CASSTWGRTEAFF. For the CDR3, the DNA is TGCGCCAGCAGCACCTGGGGCCGTACTGAAGCTTTCTTT.

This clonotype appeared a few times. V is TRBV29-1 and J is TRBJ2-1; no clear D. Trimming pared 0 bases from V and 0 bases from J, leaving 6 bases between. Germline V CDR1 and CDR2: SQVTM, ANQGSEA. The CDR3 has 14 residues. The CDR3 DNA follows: TGCAGCGTTGAAGAGCAAAGCTCCTACAATGAGCAGTTCTTC. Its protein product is CSVEEQSSYNEQFF.

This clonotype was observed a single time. The CDR3 DNA sequence: TGTGCCATCAGTGAGTTACCGGGACTAGCAACGGACCCGGAGCAGTTCTTC. Its protein product is CAISELPGLATDPEQFF. V is TRBV10-3 and J is TRBJ2-1, with 9 bases identical to TRBD2. Germline CDR1 and CDR2: ENHRY and SYGVKD. The CDR3 loop spans 17 amino acids. The junction had 14 bases not matched to a gene; V was cut back by 1 base and J by 10 bases.

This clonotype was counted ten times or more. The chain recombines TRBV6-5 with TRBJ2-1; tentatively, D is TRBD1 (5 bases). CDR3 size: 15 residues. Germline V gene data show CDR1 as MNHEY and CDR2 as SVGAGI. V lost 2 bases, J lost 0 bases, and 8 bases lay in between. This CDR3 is CASSYIDSSYNEQFF. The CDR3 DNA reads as TGTGCCAGCAGTTACATAGACAGCTCCTACAATGAGCAGTTCTTC.

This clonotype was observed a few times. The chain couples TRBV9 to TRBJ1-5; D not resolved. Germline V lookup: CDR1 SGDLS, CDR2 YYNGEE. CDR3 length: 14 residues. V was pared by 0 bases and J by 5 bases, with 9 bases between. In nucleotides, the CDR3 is TGTGCCAGCAGCGTAGGTACGATGGATCAGCCCCAGCATTTT. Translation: CASSVGTMDQPQHF.

This CDR3 reads CASSFSHRSGAYNEQFF. The CDR3 DNA sequence: TGTGCCAGCAGCTTCTCCCACCGTAGCGGGGCCTACAATGAGCAGTTCTTC. The V call is TRBV5-6, the J call TRBJ2-1; 8 nucleotides agree with TRBD2. This CDR3 has 17 residues. The ends lost 2 bases at V and 2 bases at J; junction bases unmatched: 9. Per the germline V gene, CDR1 is SGHDT and CDR2 is YYEEEE.